The 9 T cell receptor beta chains presented below share a single source sample, sequenced in a study of T cell clonality in common variable immunodeficiency. The table came from immunoSEQ multiplex PCR; TCRdb's copy has only in-frame clones and leaves some out. Recorded here are roughly 39,000 clones, with no singletons, and the ten leading clones hold 5.5% to 7%. Study results and caveats: Fewer deletions and N-nucleotide insertions were reportedly seen in common variable immunodeficiency TCR beta sequences.

Their cognate antigens are unknown. The material sequenced was peripheral blood mononuclear cells. The receptors were gathered from a human donor with common variable immunodeficiency.

This clone was seen ten or more times. The CDR3 extends 3 residues past the end of the read, so its final part is completed from the germline J gene. The chain employs TRBV6-1 and TRBJ2-1, with 8 nucleotides matching TRBD1. CDR3 length: 16 amino acids. V shed 4 bases, J shed 2 bases, and the junction held 7 bases outside the gene matches. Looked up from germline, CDR1 is MNHNS and CDR2 is SASEGT. The CDR3 region is CASSGATGGPYNEQFF. CDR3 bases read: TGTGCCAGCAGTGGGGCAACAGGGGGACCCTACAATGAG.

This clone was recorded a few times. The read falls 3 residues short of the CDR3 end, and the missing part is taken from the germline J gene. The rearrangement uses TRBV5-1 and TRBJ1-4; 7 bases are shared with TRBD1. The CDR3 spans 16 residues. With V trimmed by 4 bases and J by 4 bases, 10 bases remained unmatched. Germline CDR1 reads SGHRS; CDR2 reads YFSETQ. The CDR3 loop reads CASSLVGTAHNEKLFF. The DNA read from the CDR3 is TGCGCCAGCAGCCTTGTCGGGACAGCGCATAATGAAAAA.

This clone was recorded a few times. The CDR3 end is not reached by the read, which stops 3 residues before it; the germline J gene fills it in. This chain connects TRBV7-2 to TRBJ1-5; no firm D call. The length of the CDR3 is 13 residues. Germline CDR1 reads SGHTA; CDR2 reads FQGNSA. The V end lost 5 bases, the J end lost 4 bases, and 9 bases lay between the germline ends. The chain's CDR3 is CASSKHRNQPQHF. The sequenced CDR3 bases are TGTGCCAGCAGCAAACACAGAAATCAGCCC.

This clone showed up many times. Read data end 3 residues before the CDR3 end; the end is taken from the germline J gene. The chain couples TRBV18 to TRBJ2-1; TRBD2 agrees at 7 bases. CDR1 and CDR2 (germline): KGHSH, LQKENI. Unmatched junction bases numbered 21, after V lost 6 bases and J lost 4 bases. There are 19 residues in the CDR3. The DNA read from the CDR3 is TGTGCCAGCTCTCAACTATCCAGCTTAGCGGGTGAAAAATACAATGAG. Its translation is CASSQLSSLAGEKYNE. The entire CDR3 is CASSQLSSLAGEKYNEQFF.

Here the CDR3 reads CASSPHLAGGDTQYF. The covered CDR3 bases are TGTGCCAGCAGCCCTCATCTAGCGGGGGGAGATACG. V usage is TRBV6-2 or TRBV6-3 and J usage is TRBJ2-3; TRBD2 agrees at 11 bases. The read terminates 3 residues ahead of where the CDR3 ends, so the germline J gene completes it. Germline-derived CDR1 and CDR2 are MNHEY and SVGEGT. The CDR3 is 15 residues long. Germline trimming cut 6 bases from V and 5 bases from J; bases unmatched to any gene: 7.

This clone showed up just a few times. With a much larger clone just one base away, this may be a read error. Read data end 3 residues before the CDR3 end; the end is taken from the germline J gene. The same CDR3 can be traced to other DNA sequences in this sample. V gene TRBV2 combines with J gene TRBJ1-4, with D tentatively TRBD1 (6 bases). CDR1 and CDR2 (germline): SNHLY, FYNNEI. The ends were cut back, 6 bases at V and 0 bases at J, with 17 bases in the middle. This CDR3 region has 17 residues. This chain's CDR3 is CASRETGQATTNEKLFF. CDR3 bases read: TGTGCCAGCAGGGAGACGGGACAAGCAACAACTAATGAAAAA. The full variable domain, rest sourced from reference TRBV2 and TRBJ1-4, is EPEVTQTPSHQVTQMGQEVILRCVPISNHLYFYWYRQILGQKVEFLVSFYNNEISEKSEIFDDQFSVERPDGSNFTLKIRSTKLEDSAMYFCASRETGQATTNEKLFFGSGTQLSVL.

This clone was counted at least ten times. The sequence runs out 3 residues before the end of the CDR3; the remainder is reconstructed from the germline J gene. The chain employs TRBV5-1 and TRBJ1-2; 8 nucleotides match TRBD1. The junction had 12 bases not matched to a gene; V was cut back by 4 bases and J by 4 bases. Germline CDR1 reads SGHRS; CDR2 reads YFSETQ. This CDR3 is 16 amino acids long. CDR3 in amino acids: CASSVRQGTLVYGYTF. CDR3 DNA (partial): TGCGCCAGCAGCGTCCGACAGGGGACGCTTGTCTATGGC.

This clone appeared many times. CDR3: CASSRGTANTGELFF. CDR3 bases read: TGTGCCAGCAGCCGTGGGACAGCGAACACCGGGGAG. This chain uses TRBV11-2 with TRBJ2-2; 7 bases align to TRBD1. The read falls 3 residues short of the CDR3 end, and the missing part is taken from the germline J gene. This CDR3 has 15 residues. After removal of 5 bases from V and 0 bases from J, the junction contained 3 bases not matched to a gene. Germline V gene lookup returns CDR1 SGHAT and CDR2 FQNNGV.

This clone was observed a handful of times. The CDR3 goes on 3 residues after the read ends, and that part is filled in from the germline J gene. The chain joins TRBV6-2 or TRBV6-3 to TRBJ2-5, with 10 bases identical to TRBD2. V lost 6 bases, J lost 5 bases, and 6 bases stayed unmatched. The CDR3 runs to 14 residues. CDR1 is MNHEY, CDR2 SVGEGT, per germline. The part of the CDR3 DNA that was read is TGTGCCAGCAGAGGAGCGGGGGGGAGGGAGACC. Translation gives CASRGAGGRET. The CDR3 as a whole reads CASRGAGGRETQYF.